This T cell receptor beta chain was found in a study of Graves' ophthalmopathy and Graves' hyperthyroidism. Turning to the study itself: Ahead of any treatment, peripheral blood was obtained at the initial diagnosis.

This clonotype occurred many times. The antigen is unknown. From RNA, the CDR3 regions of TCR beta chains were amplified and sequenced. An initial RT-PCR round employing HTBI primers preceded a second-round multiplex PCR. Using its own MiXCR run on the multiplex PCR reads, TCRdb lists one record per CDR3 protein. The sample has about 620,000 distinct CDR3 sequences, about 20% seen once. The V and J ends lost 6 bases and 2 bases, in that order; junction bases with no gene match: 7. The germline CDR1 and CDR2 sequences are MNHEY and SVGAGI. This CDR3 spans 14 amino acids. General study findings and limits: A roughly 76% specificity and about 88% sensitivity were achieved by a 13-signature model that separated ophthalmopathy from stable hyperthyroidism.

Sequencing was done on a sample of peripheral blood. The chain has TRBV6-5 and TRBJ2-7; TRBD1 matches 7 bases. The clonotype originates from a woman between 18 and 29 years old with stable Graves' hyperthyroidism. Some clones in this sample may be carry-over from other donors' samples. The CDR3 bases are TGTGCCAGCAGAACCGGGACAGACACCTACGAGCAGTACTTC. It is translated as CASRTGTDTYEQYF.